Following are 28 T cell receptor beta chains from one sample sequenced in a study of T cells in Graves' hyperthyroidism and ophthalmopathy. Amplification targeted TCR beta CDR3 regions from RNA transcripts. HTBI primers were used for first-round RT-PCR of the TCR CDR3. TCRdb analysed the multiplex PCR reads with MiXCR anew, one entry per CDR3 protein. The data hold about 360,000 distinct CDR3 sequences, with approximately 13% observed a single time. The sequencing input was blood. The receptor source for this set is a man aged 25 to 45 with Graves' hyperthyroidism that later progressed to Graves' ophthalmopathy.

The chain carries TRBV5-4 and TRBJ2-2; TRBD2 agrees at 7 bases. The CDR3 extends over 14 amino acids. Germline values: CDR1 SGHNT, CDR2 YYREEE (reference sequence). V was pared by 3 bases and J by 11 bases, with 10 bases of the junction left unmatched. The DNA for the CDR3 is TGTGCCAGCAGCTATAGCGGGTTCCAACTAGAGCTGTTTTTT. Protein product: CASSYSGFQLELFF. Complete variable domain (other parts from reference TRBV5-4 and TRBJ2-2): ETGVTQSPTHLIKTRGQQVTLRCSSQSGHNTVSWYQQALGQGPQFIFQYYREEENGRGNFPPRFSGLQFPNYSSELNVNALELDDSALYLCASSYSGFQLELFFGEGSRLTVL.

In its sample, this clonotype was seen many times. The chain couples TRBV20-1 to TRBJ2-1; 8 bases map to TRBD2. Germline CDR1 DFQATT, CDR2 SNEGSKA (reference sequence). CDR3 length: 14 amino acids. The junction had 5 bases not matched to a gene; V was cut back by 3 bases and J by 4 bases. Here the CDR3 reads CSASPVAGYNEQFF. CDR3 bases: TGCAGTGCTAGTCCGGTAGCGGGGTACAATGAGCAGTTCTTC.

This clonotype has a single count. The chain is built from TRBV7-9 and TRBJ2-2; 10 nucleotides line up with TRBD1. J lost 2 bases, V lost 5 bases, and 8 bases had no gene match. From germline, CDR1 is SEHNR and CDR2 FQNEAQ (reference sequence). The CDR3 loop spans 17 amino acids. The CDR3 here is CASSVGGTGVNTGELFF. For the CDR3, the DNA is TGTGCCAGCAGCGTAGGGGGGACAGGGGTCAACACCGGGGAGCTGTTTTTT.

In its sample, this clonotype was seen many times. The CDR3 nucleotides are TGTGCCACCAGTGATTTGCAGGGTCAGGGGGCTTACAATGAGCAGTTCTTC. Its protein product is CATSDLQGQGAYNEQFF. V gene TRBV24-1 combines with J gene TRBJ2-1; 8 bases align to TRBD1. Germline lookup yields CDR1 KGHDR and CDR2 SFDVKD. This CDR3 has 17 amino acids. V was clipped by 0 bases and J by 4 bases; unmatched bases: 7.

This rearrangement joins TRBV20-1 to TRBJ2-7, with 11 bases lining up with TRBD1. The CDR3 consists of 14 residues. CDR1 DFQATT and CDR2 SNEGSKA come from the germline V gene (reference sequence). V shed 2 bases, J shed 7 bases, and the junction held 7 bases outside the gene matches. CDR3 in DNA: TGCAGTGCTAGATCCCGGGACAGGGGGATTGAGCAGTACTTC. Its protein product is CSARSRDRGIEQYF.

This clonotype was seen many times. The V and J genes are TRBV20-1 and TRBJ1-5; no firm D call. Between the trimmed V and J ends, which lost 4 bases and 5 bases, there was a span of 9 bases. The V gene's germline CDR1 is DFQATT and CDR2 SNEGSKA (reference sequence). This CDR3 has 12 amino acids. The CDR3 sequence is CSATDGDQPQHF. The CDR3 coding sequence is TGCAGTGCTACGGACGGTGATCAGCCCCAGCATTTT.

This clonotype was observed many times. The chain uses TRBV28 and TRBJ1-6; D might be TRBD1 (6 bases). CDR3 length equals 14 residues. The germline V gene has CDR1 MDHEN and CDR2 SYDVKM. The V gene lost 7 bases and the J gene lost 5 bases, with 12 bases spanning the gap. Here the CDR3 reads CASKLQGDNSPLHF. CDR3 nucleotide sequence: TGTGCCAGCAAATTACAGGGTGATAATTCACCCCTCCACTTT.

To note about this clonotype: A much larger clone differs from this one at a single base, so this may be a read error. The chain combines TRBV10-1 with TRBJ1-2; 7 bases match TRBD1. CDR3 length: 15 amino acids. From germline, CDR1 is WNHNN and CDR2 SYGVQD (reference sequence). V gave up 3 bases and J gave up 6 bases; unmatched junction bases: 10. DNA of the CDR3: TGCGCCAGCAGTGATTTAGAGACAGGGCGCGATGGCTACACCTTC. Translating gives CASSDLETGRDGYTF.

This chain connects TRBV6-1 to TRBJ1-5; D gene uncertain. This CDR3 has 14 residues. V lost 7 bases to trimming and J lost 9 bases, with 19 bases between them. The V gene's germline CDR1 is MNHNS and CDR2 SASEGT. The CDR3 sequence: CASTEVAEVRPQHF. CDR3 nucleotide sequence: TGTGCCAGCACCGAGGTAGCGGAAGTACGGCCCCAGCATTTT.

The sample holds a few counts of this clonotype. It may be a read error: a sequence one base away is much more abundant. This CDR3 is missing its conserved last phenylalanine or tryptophan, likely due to a read error. The chain links TRBV2 to TRBJ1-5, with D unresolved. CDR3 size: 17 residues. Germline CDR1 SNHLY, CDR2 FYNNEI. Between the trimmed V and J ends, which lost 3 bases and 0 bases, there was a span of 15 bases. CDR3 in amino acids: CASSESFWRYSNQPQHS. The CDR3 DNA follows: TGTGCCAGCAGTGAGTCCTTTTGGCGTTATAGCAATCAGCCCCAGCATTCT.

This clonotype was observed at least ten times. The chain employs TRBV2 and TRBJ1-5; tentative D call: TRBD1 (5 bases). The germline V gene encodes CDR1 SNHLY and CDR2 FYNNEI. V was shortened by 5 bases and J by 7 bases, with 12 bases between the two germline ends. The CDR3 sequence is 13 residues long. In nucleotides, the CDR3 is TGTGCCAGCAGTTGGGGGGTTAGACAGCCCCAGCATTTT. Protein product: CASSWGVRQPQHF.

The chain's CDR3 is CSAEGVTEAFF. Written as DNA, the CDR3 is TGCAGCGCAGAGGGAGTTACCGAAGCTTTCTTT. V is TRBV29-1 and J is TRBJ1-1, with D unclear. CDR3 size: 11 residues. The germline V gene encodes CDR1 SQVTM and CDR2 ANQGSEA. V dropped 7 bases and J dropped 8 bases, with 14 bases sitting between them.

This clonotype has at least ten counts. The rearrangement links TRBV20-1 to TRBJ1-1; a possible D gene is TRBD1 (6 bases). The CDR3 totals 16 residues. Per the germline V gene, CDR1 is DFQATT and CDR2 is SNEGSKA (reference sequence). Trimming stripped 0 bases from V and 6 bases from J, with 20 bases between. The CDR3 sequence is CSARDHRAGARAEAFF. The CDR3 nucleotides are TGCAGTGCTAGAGACCACCGGGCGGGGGCGCGAGCTGAAGCTTTCTTT.

This clonotype was recorded many times. The V gene is TRBV5-5, the J gene TRBJ2-1; D is possibly TRBD2 (5 bases). CDR3 length: 16 amino acids. Trimming removed 4 bases from V and 4 bases from J, with 18 bases in between. Germline lookup yields CDR1 SGHKS and CDR2 YYEKEE (reference sequence). CDR3 in amino acids: CASSGRALTLYNEQFF. The CDR3 bases are TGTGCCAGCAGCGGGCGGGCCCTAACCCTGTACAATGAGCAGTTCTTC.

The J gene is TRBJ1-5, the V gene TRBV20-1, with D perhaps matching TRBD1 (6 bases). The CDR3 spans 13 residues. CDR1 is DFQATT, CDR2 SNEGSKA, per germline (reference sequence). The V gene lost 6 bases and the J gene lost 9 bases, with 18 bases spanning the gap. CDR3 sequence (DNA): TGCAGTGCGCGGACGGACAGCGCCGGGCCCCAGCATTTT. It translates to CSARTDSAGPQHF.

The rearrangement joins TRBV6-5 to TRBJ2-4; 11 bases are shared with TRBD1. Losses at the gene ends were 4 bases for V and 0 bases for J; bases not matched to a gene: 2. The CDR3 spans 16 residues. Germline-derived CDR1 and CDR2 are MNHEY and SVGAGI. For the CDR3, the DNA is TGTGCCAGCAGTTCCGGGACAGGGGGAGCCAAAAACATTCAGTACTTC. Translating it yields CASSSGTGGAKNIQYF.

The V gene is TRBV10-2, the J gene TRBJ2-7, with D perhaps TRBD2 (5 bases). The CDR3 is 14 residues long. V lost 6 bases to trimming and J lost 4 bases, with 16 bases between them. Germline V CDR1 and CDR2: WSHSY, SAAADI. The CDR3 DNA is TGCGCCAGCAGAGACCGTGGACGGACTTACGAGCAGTACTTC. Its translation: CASRDRGRTYEQYF.

This clonotype showed up many times. The CDR3 spells CAGTGGEKLFF. CDR3 DNA sequence: TGTGCCGGGACCGGAGGTGAAAAACTGTTTTTT. V and J are TRBV30 and TRBJ1-4; D possibly corresponds to TRBD1 (5 bases). CDR1 and CDR2 from the germline V gene are GTSNPN and SVGIG (reference sequence). The CDR3 loop spans 11 amino acids. The ends were cut back, 8 bases at V and 7 bases at J, with 11 bases in the middle.

The genes are TRBV20-1 and TRBJ1-3, with a weak D call TRBD1 (5 bases). The germline V gene has CDR1 DFQATT and CDR2 SNEGSKA (reference sequence). The CDR3 is made up of 17 amino acids. The V end lost 6 bases, the J end lost 0 bases, and 21 bases lay between the germline ends. The CDR3 sequence: CSAKGGRGLISGNTIYF. CDR3 DNA sequence: TGCAGTGCCAAGGGAGGGCGGGGCCTCATCTCTGGAAACACCATATATTTT.

The chain combines TRBV7-9 with TRBJ2-2, with 9 bases matching TRBD1. The CDR3 covers 14 residues. Germline V gene sequence: CDR1 SEHNR, CDR2 FQNEAQ (reference sequence). The junction had 6 bases not matched to a gene; V was cut back by 6 bases and J by 7 bases. Here the CDR3 reads CASRRQGDDGELFF. The DNA for the CDR3 is TGTGCCAGCAGAAGACAGGGGGATGACGGGGAGCTGTTTTTT.

This clonotype came up many times. J is TRBJ2-2 and V is TRBV19; either TRBD1 or TRBD2 may fit D (6 bases each). Trimming took 2 bases from V and 0 from J, leaving 16 bases between them. The CDR3 is 18 amino acids. Germline V gives CDR1 LNHDA, CDR2 SQIVND (reference sequence). The CDR3 DNA reads TGTGCCAGTAGTATAATGAGGGGGACTGCAACGAACACCGGGGAGCTGTTTTTT. It is translated as CASSIMRGTATNTGELFF.

The table lists this clonotype with many counts. This chain connects TRBV10-3 to TRBJ2-5; D perhaps matches TRBD2 (6 bases). CDR3 length: 15 residues. V lost 4 bases, J lost 5 bases, and 17 bases lay in between. Germline V lookup: CDR1 ENHRY, CDR2 SYGVKD. CDR3 residues: CAISGGRGPPETQYF. In nucleotides, the CDR3 is TGTGCCATCAGTGGAGGGCGGGGACCTCCCGAGACCCAGTACTTC.

This clonotype was found many times. This chain links TRBV6-1 with TRBJ2-7, with D possibly called TRBD1 or TRBD2 (6 bases each). The CDR3 runs to 14 residues. Germline-derived CDR1 and CDR2 are MNHNS and SASEGT. Trimming shortened V by 6 bases and J by 2 bases, and 14 bases separated the two germline ends. CDR3 in DNA: TGTGCCAGCAGGACAGGAGGGAGAACCTACGAGCAGTACTTC. It yields the protein CASRTGGRTYEQYF.

This chain connects TRBV12-5 to TRBJ1-2; D is undetermined. This CDR3 contains 12 residues. Trimming stripped 5 bases from V and 9 bases from J, with 13 bases between. Germline V gene lookup returns CDR1 LGHNT and CDR2 FRNRAP. The CDR3 loop reads CASGGPGNSYTF. The CDR3 nucleotides read TGTGCTAGTGGTGGACCGGGAAATAGCTACACCTTC.

This clonotype was seen repeatedly, ten times or more. The chain has TRBV12-3 or TRBV12-4 and TRBJ1-5; D is unresolved. This CDR3 region has 14 residues. Trimming took off 5 bases at V and 9 bases at J, with 17 bases between the two ends. The CDR3 protein is CASSPREGLRPQHF. CDR3 coding DNA: TGTGCCAGCAGTCCCCGAGAGGGATTGCGGCCCCAGCATTTT.

There are many counts of this clonotype. V usage is TRBV7-9 and J usage is TRBJ2-3, with 15 bases matching TRBD2. The CDR3 covers 17 residues. J lost 9 bases, V lost 6 bases, and 13 bases had no gene match. CDR1 is SEHNR, CDR2 FQNEAQ, per germline (reference sequence). CDR3 coding DNA: TGTGCCAGCAGAAACACCAGGACTAGCGGGGGGGCCGGCACGCAGTATTTT. Protein product: CASRNTRTSGGAGTQYF. Together with reference TRBV7-9 and TRBJ2-3, the CDR3 gives the full variable domain: DTGVSQNPRHKITKRGQNVTFRCDPISEHNRLYWYRQTLGQGPEFLTYFQNEAQLEKSRLLSDRFSAERPKGSFSTLEIQRTEQGDSAMYLCASRNTRTSGGAGTQYFGPGTRLTVL.

The CDR3 DNA sequence: TGTGCCAGCTCAGCTCCGGGACAAAGGAGCTCCTACGAGCAGTACTTC. Translated, it gives CASSAPGQRSSYEQYF. J is TRBJ2-7 and V is TRBV18, with a possible D match to TRBD1 (6 bases). CDR1 and CDR2 (germline): KGHSH, LQKENI. The CDR3 loop spans 16 amino acids. Trimming took 5 bases from V and 0 from J, leaving 17 bases between them.

This clonotype came up many times. The chain joins TRBV5-1 to TRBJ2-7; D is unresolved. The CDR3 runs to 14 residues. V was shortened by 4 bases and J by 4 bases, with 15 bases between the two germline ends. Per germline, CDR1 SGHRS and CDR2 YFSETQ. The CDR3 DNA follows: TGCGCCAGCAGCATCCAGGCAGGAGAGTACGAGCAGTACTTC. It yields the protein CASSIQAGEYEQYF.